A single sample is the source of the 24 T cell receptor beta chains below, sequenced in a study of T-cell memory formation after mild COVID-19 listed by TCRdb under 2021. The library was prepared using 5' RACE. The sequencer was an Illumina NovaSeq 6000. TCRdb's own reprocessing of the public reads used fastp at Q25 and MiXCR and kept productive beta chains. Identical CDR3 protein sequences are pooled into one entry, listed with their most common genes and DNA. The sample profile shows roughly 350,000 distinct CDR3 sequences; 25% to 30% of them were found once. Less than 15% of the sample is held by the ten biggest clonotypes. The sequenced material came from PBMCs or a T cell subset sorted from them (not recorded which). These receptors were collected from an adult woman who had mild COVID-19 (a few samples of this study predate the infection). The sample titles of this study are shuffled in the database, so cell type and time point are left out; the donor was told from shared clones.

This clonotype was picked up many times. The CDR3 DNA is TGTGCCACCAGCAGATCCCGGGGCACGATGGAGACCCAGTACTTC. Protein sequence: CATSRSRGTMETQYF. The chain recombines TRBV15 with TRBJ2-5, with D possibly being TRBD1 or TRBD2 (5 bases each). Deletions cut 2 bases from V and 5 bases from J, with 15 bases between. The CDR3 is 15 residues long. Germline values: CDR1 LNHNV, CDR2 YYDKDF (reference sequence).

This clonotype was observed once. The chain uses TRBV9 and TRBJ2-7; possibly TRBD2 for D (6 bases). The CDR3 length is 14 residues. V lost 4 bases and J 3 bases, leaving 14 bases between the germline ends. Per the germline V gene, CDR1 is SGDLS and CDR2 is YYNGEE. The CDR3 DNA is TGTGCCAGCAGCCCCCGGGACTGGGTCTACGAGCAGTACTTC. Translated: CASSPRDWVYEQYF. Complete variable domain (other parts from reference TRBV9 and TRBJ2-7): DSGVTQTPKHLITATGQRVTLRCSPRSGDLSVYWYQQSLDQGLQFLIQYYNGEERAKGNILERFSAQQFPDLHSELNLSSLELGDSALYFCASSPRDWVYEQYFGPGTRLTVT.

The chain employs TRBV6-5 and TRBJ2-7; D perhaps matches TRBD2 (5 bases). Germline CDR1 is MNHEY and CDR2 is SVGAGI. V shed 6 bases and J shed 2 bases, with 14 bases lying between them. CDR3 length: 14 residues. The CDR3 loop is CASRSAGGTYEQYF. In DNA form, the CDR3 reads TGTGCCAGCAGATCGGCGGGTGGCACCTACGAGCAGTACTTC.

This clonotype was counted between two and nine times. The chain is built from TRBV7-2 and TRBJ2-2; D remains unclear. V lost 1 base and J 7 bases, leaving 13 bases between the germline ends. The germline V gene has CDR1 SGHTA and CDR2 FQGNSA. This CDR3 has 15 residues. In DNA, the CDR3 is TGTGCCAGCAGCTTAGATTCCGGAATAGGCGGGGAGCTGTTTTTT. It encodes CASSLDSGIGGELFF.

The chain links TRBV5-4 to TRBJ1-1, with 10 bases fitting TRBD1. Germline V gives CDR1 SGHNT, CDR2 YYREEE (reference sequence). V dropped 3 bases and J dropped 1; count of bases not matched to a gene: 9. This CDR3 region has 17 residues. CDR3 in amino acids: CASSSPGQGPQNTEAFF. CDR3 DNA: TGTGCCAGCAGCTCCCCGGGACAGGGGCCCCAGAACACTGAAGCTTTCTTT.

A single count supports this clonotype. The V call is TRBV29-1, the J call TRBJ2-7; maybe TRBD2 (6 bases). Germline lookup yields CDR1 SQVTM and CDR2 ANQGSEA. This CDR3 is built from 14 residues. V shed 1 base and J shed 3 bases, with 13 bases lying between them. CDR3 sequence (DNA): TGCAGCGTTGAAGGGCAAGGAGGGGACTACGAGCAGTACTTC. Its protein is CSVEGQGGDYEQYF.

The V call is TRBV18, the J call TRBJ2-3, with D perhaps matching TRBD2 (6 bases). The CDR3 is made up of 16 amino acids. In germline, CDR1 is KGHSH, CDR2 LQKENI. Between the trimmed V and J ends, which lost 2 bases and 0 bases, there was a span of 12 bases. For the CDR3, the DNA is TGTGCCAGCTCACCATTGGGGGGAACTAGCACAGATACGCAGTATTTT. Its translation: CASSPLGGTSTDTQYF.

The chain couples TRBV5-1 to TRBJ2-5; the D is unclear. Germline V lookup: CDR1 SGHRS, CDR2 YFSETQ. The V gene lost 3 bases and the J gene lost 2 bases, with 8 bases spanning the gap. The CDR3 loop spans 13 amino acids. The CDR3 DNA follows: TGCGCCAGCAGCTATAGGGCTCAAGAGACCCAGTACTTC. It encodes CASSYRAQETQYF.

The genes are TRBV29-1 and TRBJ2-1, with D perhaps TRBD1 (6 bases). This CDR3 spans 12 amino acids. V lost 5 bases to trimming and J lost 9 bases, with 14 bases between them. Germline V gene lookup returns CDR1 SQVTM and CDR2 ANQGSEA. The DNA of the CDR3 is TGCAGCGTTATAAAGAGGGGGATTGAGCAGTTCTTC. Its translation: CSVIKRGIEQFF.

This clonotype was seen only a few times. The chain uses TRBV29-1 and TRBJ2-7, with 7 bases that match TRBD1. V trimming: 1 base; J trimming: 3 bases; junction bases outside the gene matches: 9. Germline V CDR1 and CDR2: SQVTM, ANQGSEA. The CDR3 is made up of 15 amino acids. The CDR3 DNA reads TGCAGCGTTGAAGTTCTAGGTAGGGGGCTCTACGAGCAGTACTTC. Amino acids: CSVEVLGRGLYEQYF.

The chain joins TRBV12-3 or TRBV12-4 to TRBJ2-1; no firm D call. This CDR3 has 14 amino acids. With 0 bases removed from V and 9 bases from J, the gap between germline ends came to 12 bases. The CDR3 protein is CASSLAATTTEQFF. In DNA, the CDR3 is TGTGCCAGCAGTTTAGCGGCAACCACGACTGAGCAGTTCTTC.

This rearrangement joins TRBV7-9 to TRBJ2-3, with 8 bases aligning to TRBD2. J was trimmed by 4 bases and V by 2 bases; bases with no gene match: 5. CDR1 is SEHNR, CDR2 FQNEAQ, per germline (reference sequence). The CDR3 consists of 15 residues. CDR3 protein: CASSLPAGDADTQYF. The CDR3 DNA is TGTGCCAGCAGCTTACCAGCGGGAGACGCAGATACGCAGTATTTT.

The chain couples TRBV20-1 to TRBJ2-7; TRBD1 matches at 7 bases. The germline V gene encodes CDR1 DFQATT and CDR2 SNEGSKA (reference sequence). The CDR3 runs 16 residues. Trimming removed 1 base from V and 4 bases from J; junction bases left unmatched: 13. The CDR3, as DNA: TGCAGTGCTAGAGTATCCCGGGACAGCCCGTTTTACGAGCAGTACTTC. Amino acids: CSARVSRDSPFYEQYF.

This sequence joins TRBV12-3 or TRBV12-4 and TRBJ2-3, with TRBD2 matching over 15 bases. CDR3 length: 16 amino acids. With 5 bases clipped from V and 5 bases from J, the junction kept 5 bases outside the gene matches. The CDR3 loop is CASSGTSGGIKDTQYF. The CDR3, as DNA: TGTGCCAGCAGTGGGACTAGCGGGGGGATAAAAGATACGCAGTATTTT.

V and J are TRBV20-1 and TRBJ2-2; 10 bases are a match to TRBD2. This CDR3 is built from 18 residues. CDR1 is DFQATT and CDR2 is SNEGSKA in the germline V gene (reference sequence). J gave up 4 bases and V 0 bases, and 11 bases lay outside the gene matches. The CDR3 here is CSARDRSASGRTTGELFF. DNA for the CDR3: TGCAGTGCTAGAGATCGGTCGGCTAGCGGGAGAACCACCGGGGAGCTGTTTTTT.

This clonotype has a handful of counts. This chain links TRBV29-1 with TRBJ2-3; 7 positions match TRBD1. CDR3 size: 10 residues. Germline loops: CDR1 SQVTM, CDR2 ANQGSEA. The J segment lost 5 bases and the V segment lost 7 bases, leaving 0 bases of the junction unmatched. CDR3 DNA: TGCAGCGCAGGGGGAGATACGCAGTATTTT. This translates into CSAGGDTQYF.

Here the CDR3 DNA reads TGTGCCACCAGTGATACTCAATCAGGTTATGGCTACACCTTC. Translation: CATSDTQSGYGYTF. This chain connects TRBV24-1 to TRBJ1-2; no firm D call. The CDR3 is made up of 14 amino acids. CDR1 and CDR2 from the germline V gene are KGHDR and SFDVKD. V was cut by 3 bases and J by 5 bases, with 12 bases left in between.

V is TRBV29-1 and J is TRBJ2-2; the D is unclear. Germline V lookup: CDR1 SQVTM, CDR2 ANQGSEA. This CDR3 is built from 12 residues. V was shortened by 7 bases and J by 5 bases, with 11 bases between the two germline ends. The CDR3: CSANTVTGELFF. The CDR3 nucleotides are TGCAGCGCCAATACCGTTACCGGGGAGCTGTTTTTT.

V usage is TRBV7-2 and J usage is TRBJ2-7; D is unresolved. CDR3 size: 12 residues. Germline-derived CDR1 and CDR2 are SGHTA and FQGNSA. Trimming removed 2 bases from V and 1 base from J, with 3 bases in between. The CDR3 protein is CASSLMSYEQYF. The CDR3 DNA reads TGTGCCAGCAGCTTAATGTCCTACGAGCAGTACTTC.

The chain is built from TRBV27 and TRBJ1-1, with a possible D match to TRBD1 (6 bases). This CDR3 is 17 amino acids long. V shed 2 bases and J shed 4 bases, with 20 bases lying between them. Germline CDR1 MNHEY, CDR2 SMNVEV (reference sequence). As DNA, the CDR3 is TGTGCCAGCAGTTTACCGACAGGCACGAGGGGTAGCACTGAAGCTTTCTTT. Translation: CASSLPTGTRGSTEAFF.

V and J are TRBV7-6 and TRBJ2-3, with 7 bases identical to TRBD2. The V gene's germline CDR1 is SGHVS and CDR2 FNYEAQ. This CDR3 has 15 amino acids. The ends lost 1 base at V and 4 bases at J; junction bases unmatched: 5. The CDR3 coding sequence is TGTGCCAGCAGCTTAGGGTCGGGGGGTTCAGATACGCAGTATTTT. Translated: CASSLGSGGSDTQYF.

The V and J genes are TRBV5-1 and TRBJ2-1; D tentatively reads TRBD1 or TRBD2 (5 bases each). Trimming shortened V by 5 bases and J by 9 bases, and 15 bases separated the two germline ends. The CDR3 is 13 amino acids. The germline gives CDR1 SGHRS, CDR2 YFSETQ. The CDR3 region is CASRFEGSIEQFF. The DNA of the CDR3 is TGCGCCAGCAGATTCGAGGGGTCTATTGAGCAGTTCTTC.

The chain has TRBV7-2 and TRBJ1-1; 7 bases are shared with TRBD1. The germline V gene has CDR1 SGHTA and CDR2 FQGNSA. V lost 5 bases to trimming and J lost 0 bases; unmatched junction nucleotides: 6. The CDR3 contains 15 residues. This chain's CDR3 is CASSPGGGMNTEAFF. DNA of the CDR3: TGTGCCAGCAGCCCAGGGGGGGGGATGAACACTGAAGCTTTCTTT.

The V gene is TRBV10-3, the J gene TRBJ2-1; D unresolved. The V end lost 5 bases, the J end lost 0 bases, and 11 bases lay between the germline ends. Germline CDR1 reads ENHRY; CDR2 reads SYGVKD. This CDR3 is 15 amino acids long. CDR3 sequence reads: CAISPRVGSYNEQFF. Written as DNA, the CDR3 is TGTGCCATCAGTCCCCGGGTAGGCTCCTACAATGAGCAGTTCTTC.